This entry lists 32 T cell receptor beta chains sequenced from one sample in a study of cytomegalovirus exposure and HLA in healthy donors. PCR amplification relied on 60 Vbeta primers (plus 13 Jbeta primers). TCRdb keeps only in-frame clones here, not all; method: immunoSEQ multiplex PCR. The sample shows approximately 130,000 clones, approximately 78% of them seen only once. Sequenced material: PBMCs. These TCRs come from a woman aged 45-60 years in good health and CMV-seropositive.

The V gene is TRBV19, the J gene TRBJ1-2; 7 nucleotides agree with TRBD1. The V gene end was trimmed by 6 bases and the J gene end by 1 base; junction bases not matched to a gene: 14. This CDR3 region has 17 residues. Germline V gene data show CDR1 as LNHDA and CDR2 as SQIVND (reference sequence). The CDR3 bases are TGTGCCAGTAGCTTAGAGGACAGGCCAAATTTTAACTATGGCTACACCTTC. Its translation is CASSLEDRPNFNYGYTF.

The gene calls are TRBV28 and TRBJ1-5; D unresolved. The CDR3 is made up of 14 amino acids. Looked up from germline, CDR1 is MDHEN and CDR2 is SYDVKM. Trimming shortened V by 3 bases and J by 5 bases, and 11 bases separated the two germline ends. Here the CDR3 DNA reads TGTGCCAGCAGTTTTCCAGCGGAATATCAGCCCCAGCATTTT. Amino acid sequence: CASSFPAEYQPQHF.

The chain combines TRBV5-1 with TRBJ2-5; 9 nucleotides agree with TRBD1. J gave up 2 bases and V 4 bases, and 3 bases lay outside the gene matches. The germline CDR1 and CDR2 sequences are SGHRS and YFSETQ. The CDR3 length is 14 residues. The CDR3 spells CASSQTGGQETQYF. CDR3 bases: TGCGCCAGCAGCCAGACAGGGGGTCAAGAGACCCAGTACTTC.

This chain uses TRBV27 with TRBJ1-3; D remains unclear. Trimming took off 6 bases at V and 0 bases at J, with 12 bases between the two ends. Germline assignment: CDR1 MNHEY and CDR2 SMNVEV (reference sequence). This CDR3 is built from 15 residues. In DNA form, the CDR3 reads TGTGCCAGCAGCCCTCACAGTAGCTCTGGAAACACCATATATTTT. It codes for CASSPHSSSGNTIYF.

The chain combines TRBV11-2 with TRBJ1-6; 7 bases map to TRBD1. The germline CDR1 and CDR2 sequences are SGHAT and FQNNGV. The CDR3 spans 14 residues. The V and J ends lost 5 bases and 6 bases, in that order; junction bases with no gene match: 4. CDR3 sequence (DNA): TGTGCCAGCAGCCCGAGGGACAGTAATTCACCCCTCCACTTT. Protein product: CASSPRDSNSPLHF.

The chain joins TRBV6-5 to TRBJ2-1; TRBD1 is a possible D gene (5 bases). CDR1 MNHEY and CDR2 SVGAGI come from the germline V gene. V lost 0 bases to trimming and J lost 3 bases, with 9 bases between them. The CDR3 is 15 amino acids. Here the CDR3 reads CASSYSGPYYNEQFF. Written as DNA, the CDR3 is TGTGCCAGCAGTTACTCGGGGCCTTACTACAATGAGCAGTTCTTC.

This chain uses TRBV6-5 with TRBJ2-3; a possible D gene is TRBD1 (6 bases). CDR1 MNHEY and CDR2 SVGAGI come from the germline V gene. The ends were cut back, 2 bases at V and 0 bases at J, with 9 bases in the middle. The CDR3 runs 15 residues. The chain's CDR3 is CASSYTGPSTDTQYF. Written as DNA, the CDR3 is TGTGCCAGCAGTTACACAGGGCCTAGCACAGATACGCAGTATTTT.

This clone was observed a handful of times. The chain recombines TRBV29-1 with TRBJ2-5; D is unclear. CDR1 and CDR2 (germline): SQVTM, ANQGSEA. The germline V and J ends were trimmed by 4 bases and 7 bases, with 13 bases remaining between them. The CDR3 loop spans 12 amino acids. The CDR3 coding sequence is TGCAGCGTTGTTCAGCTGGGCTTGACCCAGTACTTC. Its protein is CSVVQLGLTQYF.

The chain links TRBV7-2 to TRBJ2-2, with D perhaps TRBD1 (5 bases). The CDR3 covers 15 residues. Trimming pared 3 bases from V and 6 bases from J, leaving 14 bases between. Germline V gives CDR1 SGHTA, CDR2 FQGNSA. The CDR3 DNA reads TGTGCCAGCAGCTTCCTAGGGGTTGGCGCCGGGGAGCTGTTTTTT. Translating gives CASSFLGVGAGELFF.

Notes on this clone: The junction departs from germline at one end; a sequencing error may be responsible. The J gene is TRBJ2-4, the V gene TRBV19; 9 nucleotides match TRBD1. Germline CDR1 reads LNHDA; CDR2 reads SQIVND (reference sequence). This CDR3 is 13 amino acids long. The CDR3 nucleotides read TGTGCCAGTAGTACGGGCCGGGACAGGGTACTTAGCTTC. It encodes CASSTGRDRVLSF.

This clone was observed a few times. This sequence joins TRBV18 and TRBJ2-1, with D tentatively TRBD1 (6 bases). Germline V gene sequence: CDR1 KGHSH, CDR2 LQKENI. Trimming took 4 bases from V and 9 from J, leaving 22 bases between them. The CDR3 runs 16 residues. The CDR3 spells CASSLVRGSEHGEQFF. CDR3 DNA: TGTGCCAGCTCACTCGTCAGGGGCTCGGAACATGGTGAGCAGTTCTTC.

The chain couples TRBV7-6 to TRBJ1-1; D perhaps matches TRBD1 (5 bases). V lost 1 base and J 2 bases, leaving 14 bases between the germline ends. The germline V gene encodes CDR1 SGHVS and CDR2 FNYEAQ. The CDR3 is 16 amino acids. CDR3 amino acids: CASSLVGGKSNTEAFF. Written as DNA, the CDR3 is TGTGCCAGCAGCTTAGTGGGGGGGAAAAGTAACACTGAAGCTTTCTTT.

V is TRBV10-1 and J is TRBJ1-5, with a tentative D call TRBD1 (5 bases). The CDR3 is 18 amino acids. Germline V gene sequence: CDR1 WNHNN, CDR2 SYGVQD (reference sequence). V lost 2 bases and J lost 0, with 17 bases in between. The CDR3 loop is CASSERRDSDDSNQPQHF. CDR3 bases: TGCGCCAGCAGTGAGCGTCGTGACAGTGATGATAGCAATCAGCCCCAGCATTTT.

The chain uses TRBV28 and TRBJ2-4, with D possibly TRBD1 on 6 matching bases. There are 13 residues in the CDR3. Germline loops: CDR1 MDHEN, CDR2 SYDVKM. V lost 8 bases to trimming and J lost 7 bases, with 15 bases between them. CDR3 amino acids: CASLATGPNIQYF. For the CDR3, the DNA is TGTGCCAGCCTGGCGACAGGTCCTAACATTCAGTACTTC. The full variable domain, with the rest looked up from reference TRBV28 and TRBJ2-4, is DVKVTQSSRYLVKRTGEKVFLECVQDMDHENMFWYRQDPGLGLRLIYFSYDVKMKEKGDIPEGYSVSREKKERFSLILESASTNQTSMYLCASLATGPNIQYFGAGTRLSVL.

The chain employs TRBV27 and TRBJ2-1, with 10 bases identical to TRBD2. V shed 3 bases and J 11 bases; nucleotides not matched to a gene: 10. Germline CDR1 is MNHEY and CDR2 is SMNVEV (reference sequence). The CDR3 contains 15 residues. The CDR3 nucleotides are TGTGCCAGCAGTTTGCCGGGTAGCGGGAGGTATCAGCAGTTCTTC. Translation gives CASSLPGSGRYQQFF.

The chain has TRBV7-9 and TRBJ2-5; TRBD2 matches 15 bases. V lost 2 bases to trimming and J lost 2 bases; unmatched junction nucleotides: 6. Germline-derived CDR1 and CDR2 are SEHNR and FQNEAQ (reference sequence). The CDR3 is 18 amino acids. Here the CDR3 reads CASSLLGLAGGLQETQYF. The CDR3 region has the DNA TGTGCCAGCAGCTTATTGGGACTAGCGGGGGGCCTTCAAGAGACCCAGTACTTC. The variable domain in full, with the rest retrieved from reference TRBV7-9 and TRBJ2-5, is DTGVSQNPRHKITKRGQNVTFRCDPISEHNRLYWYRQTLGQGPEFLTYFQNEAQLEKSRLLSDRFSAERPKGSFSTLEIQRTEQGDSAMYLCASSLLGLAGGLQETQYFGPGTRLLVL.

The chain recombines TRBV5-1 with TRBJ2-5, with TRBD1 matching over 7 bases. The germline V gene has CDR1 SGHRS and CDR2 YFSETQ. This CDR3 contains 13 residues. J lost 7 bases, V lost 4 bases, and 7 bases had no gene match. The CDR3 is CASSRGPQGTQYF. CDR3 nucleotide sequence: TGCGCCAGCAGCAGGGGGCCCCAGGGGACCCAGTACTTC.

The gene calls are TRBV9 and TRBJ2-2; the match to TRBD2 covers 7 bases. CDR1 and CDR2 (germline): SGDLS, YYNGEE. This CDR3 has 15 residues. Trimming at V came to 5 bases and at J to 0 bases, leaving 4 bases not matched to a gene. CDR3: CASSPGLANTGELFF. For the CDR3, the DNA is TGTGCCAGCAGTCCTGGACTAGCGAACACCGGGGAGCTGTTTTTT.

V gene TRBV5-6 combines with J gene TRBJ2-2, with TRBD2 matching over 8 bases. Trimming cost V 3 bases and J 6 bases; bases outside gene matches: 7. The CDR3 runs 15 residues. CDR1 is SGHDT, CDR2 YYEEEE, per germline. In DNA, the CDR3 is TGTGCCAGCAGCTCCCCAACGGGGGGGGCCGGGGAGCTGTTTTTT. It encodes CASSSPTGGAGELFF.

This clone showed up just once. The V and J genes are TRBV10-3 and TRBJ2-1, with 7 bases aligning to TRBD2. The V gene's germline CDR1 is ENHRY and CDR2 SYGVKD. The CDR3 has 17 residues. The junction had 25 bases not matched to a gene; V was cut back by 10 bases and J by 10 bases. The CDR3 region is CATSLIPGRSLLGEQFF. Written as DNA, the CDR3 is TGTGCCACGTCACTTATCCCCGGGAGGTCGCTCCTGGGAGAGCAGTTCTTC.

In its sample, this clone is medium-sized. The V gene is TRBV6-1, the J gene TRBJ2-1, with 7 nucleotides matching TRBD2. Germline assignment: CDR1 MNHNS and CDR2 SASEGT. The CDR3 contains 14 residues. V lost 5 bases and J lost 9; bases outside the gene matches: 10. Here the CDR3 reads CASSLGPRLAEQFF. CDR3 in DNA: TGTGCCAGCAGTCTTGGGCCGAGACTAGCTGAGCAGTTCTTC.

V usage is TRBV9 and J usage is TRBJ1-2; 7 bases align to TRBD1. This CDR3 is 14 amino acids long. V gave up 0 bases and J gave up 4 bases; unmatched junction bases: 3. Germline-derived CDR1 and CDR2 are SGDLS and YYNGEE. The CDR3: CASSVAGQAYGYTF. In DNA form, the CDR3 reads TGTGCCAGCAGCGTAGCCGGACAGGCCTATGGCTACACCTTC.

The chain joins TRBV5-1 to TRBJ2-7; 7 bases are a match to TRBD1. The germline V gene has CDR1 SGHRS and CDR2 YFSETQ. The CDR3 totals 14 residues. Germline trimming cut 4 bases from V and 2 bases from J; bases unmatched to any gene: 6. The CDR3 here is CASSPGTDTYEQYF. The CDR3 coding sequence is TGCGCCAGCAGCCCCGGGACAGATACCTACGAGCAGTACTTC.

The sample holds one count of this clone. V and J are TRBV6-1 and TRBJ2-7; D is uncertain. V was clipped by 2 bases and J by 3 bases, with 14 bases between them. CDR3 size: 15 residues. Germline CDR1 MNHNS, CDR2 SASEGT. This CDR3 reads CASSEIWPPRYEQYF. The CDR3 coding sequence is TGTGCCAGCAGTGAAATCTGGCCCCCACGCTACGAGCAGTACTTC.

The V gene is TRBV12-5, the J gene TRBJ1-5, with a tentative D call TRBD1 (5 bases). This CDR3 contains 15 residues. V gave up 0 bases and J gave up 5 bases, with 11 bases separating them. Germline V gives CDR1 LGHNT, CDR2 FRNRAP. As DNA, the CDR3 is TGTGCTAGTGGTTTGGTAACCGGGGGAGATCAGCCCCAGCATTTT. Translating gives CASGLVTGGDQPQHF.

A few counts support this clone. The genes are TRBV6-4 and TRBJ2-7; D unresolved. V lost 3 bases and J lost 0, with 12 bases in between. Germline V gene data show CDR1 as MRHNA and CDR2 as SNTAGT. The CDR3 is made up of 15 amino acids. The CDR3 protein is CASSEVAESSYEQYF. DNA for the CDR3: TGTGCCAGCAGTGAAGTGGCGGAAAGCTCCTACGAGCAGTACTTC.

This chain links TRBV5-1 with TRBJ1-4; TRBD1 aligns across 7 bases. The trim removed 0 bases at V and 7 bases at J, leaving 12 bases unmatched. Germline values: CDR1 SGHRS, CDR2 YFSETQ. The CDR3 totals 17 residues. CDR3 bases: TGCGCCAGCAGCTTGGATGAGGGGGCGTCGGTTAGTGAAAAACTGTTTTTT. This translates into CASSLDEGASVSEKLFF. Full variable domain (missing parts from reference TRBV5-1 and TRBJ1-4): KAGVTQTPRYLIKTRGQQVTLSCSPISGHRSVSWYQQTPGQGLQFLFEYFSETQRNKGNFPGRFSGRQFSNSRSEMNVSTLELGDSALYLCASSLDEGASVSEKLFFGSGTQLSVL.

The chain has TRBV7-2 and TRBJ2-7, with 7 bases aligning to TRBD1. The CDR3 spans 14 residues. Germline assignment: CDR1 SGHTA and CDR2 FQGNSA. V trimming: 2 bases; J trimming: 3 bases; junction bases outside the gene matches: 4. For the CDR3, the DNA is TGTGCCAGCAGCTTAACGGGACAGTTCTACGAGCAGTACTTC. Translated: CASSLTGQFYEQYF.

The chain couples TRBV30 to TRBJ2-4, with D maybe TRBD1 (6 bases). The V gene lost 6 bases and the J gene lost 6 bases, with 15 bases spanning the gap. Germline V gene sequence: CDR1 GTSNPN, CDR2 SVGIG (reference sequence). The CDR3 spans 13 residues. The CDR3 DNA reads TGTGCCTGTGCCACAGGGCACAGAAACATTCAGTACTTC. Its translation is CACATGHRNIQYF.

J is TRBJ2-5 and V is TRBV7-9; a possible D gene is TRBD1 (7 bases). The length of the CDR3 is 17 residues. V lost 5 bases, J lost 1 base, and 20 bases lay in between. From germline, CDR1 is SEHNR and CDR2 FQNEAQ (reference sequence). CDR3: CASSPQGGRASQETQYF. The CDR3 coding sequence is TGTGCCAGCAGCCCTCAGGGGGGCCGAGCCTCCCAAGAGACCCAGTACTTC.

This chain links TRBV9 with TRBJ2-2; D call uncertain. Between the trimmed V and J ends, which lost 0 bases and 5 bases, there was a span of 8 bases. This CDR3 comprises 14 residues. Germline CDR1 reads SGDLS; CDR2 reads YYNGEE. CDR3 bases: TGTGCCAGCAGCGTAGTTAGCATGACCGGGGAGCTGTTTTTT. Its translation: CASSVVSMTGELFF.

The chain has TRBV7-2 and TRBJ2-7, with D perhaps matching TRBD1 (5 bases). This CDR3 region has 14 residues. The V end lost 1 base, the J end lost 2 bases, and 9 bases lay between the germline ends. CDR1 and CDR2 from the germline V gene are SGHTA and FQGNSA. The CDR3 protein is CASSLVAGTYEQYF. In nucleotides, the CDR3 is TGTGCCAGCAGCTTAGTTGCAGGGACCTACGAGCAGTACTTC.